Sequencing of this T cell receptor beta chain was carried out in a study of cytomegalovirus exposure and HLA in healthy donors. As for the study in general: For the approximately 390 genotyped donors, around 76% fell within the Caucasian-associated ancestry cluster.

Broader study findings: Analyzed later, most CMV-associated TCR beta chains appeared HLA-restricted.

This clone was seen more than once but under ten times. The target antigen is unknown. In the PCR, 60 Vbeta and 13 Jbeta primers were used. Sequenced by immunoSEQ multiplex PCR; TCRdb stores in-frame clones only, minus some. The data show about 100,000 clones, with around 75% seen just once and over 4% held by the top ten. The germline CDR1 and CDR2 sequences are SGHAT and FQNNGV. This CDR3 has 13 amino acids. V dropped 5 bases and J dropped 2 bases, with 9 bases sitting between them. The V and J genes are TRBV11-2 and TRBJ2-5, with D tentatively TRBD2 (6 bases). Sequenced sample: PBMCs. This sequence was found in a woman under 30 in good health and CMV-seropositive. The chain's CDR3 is CASSPGTQETQYF. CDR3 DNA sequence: TGTGCCAGCAGCCCCGGGACTCAAGAGACCCAGTACTTC.